The rows below give T cell receptor beta chains drawn from one sample of a study of T cell repertoires in aging, cancer and after chemotherapy. Each CDR3 protein gets one entry after TCRdb re-called the multiplex PCR reads with MiXCR. The table shows 2,000 to 2,500 distinct CDR3 sequences, with less than 25% occurring only once. Sequenced: blood. The receptor source for this set is a human donor with a solid tumor. The CDR3 runs from the conserved cysteine through the conserved F or W. Each record gives: V gene, J gene, CDR3 length, D gene, clone size, CDR3 protein, CDR3 DNA. The D gene is left open where the match is weak. Rows may omit the clone size; those that give it use once, few, many or a size class.

>TRBV5-5|TRBJ2-3|16|.|few
CASSLGTGRGTDTQYF
TGTGCCAGCAGCTTGGGGACAGGGAGGGGAACAGATACGCAGTATTTT
>TRBV13|TRBJ2-3|15|TRBD1|.
CASSAGQGRTDTQYF
TGTGCCAGCAGCGCCGGACAGGGGAGGACAGATACGCAGTATTTT
>TRBV7-2|TRBJ2-2|16|.|.
CASSIPRDSATGELFF
TGTGCCAGCAGCATACCCCGGGACTCCGCCACCGGGGAGCTGTTTTTT
>TRBV20-1|TRBJ1-1|14|TRBD1|few
CSGTVGRGRTEAFF
TGCAGTGGTACCGTCGGCAGGGGGCGAACTGAAGCTTTCTTT
>TRBV5-4|TRBJ1-4|14|.|once
CASSLPGPGEKLFF
TGTGCCAGCAGCTTGCCGGGGCCCGGTGAAAAACTGTTTTTT
>TRBV11-2|TRBJ2-7|12|TRBD1|few
CASSHIQGRQYF
TGTGCCAGCAGCCATATACAGGGGAGGCAGTACTTC
>TRBV27|TRBJ2-2|15|.|.
CTSKSWGAVTGELFF
TGTACCAGCAAATCATGGGGGGCGGTCACCGGGGAGCTGTTTTTT
>TRBV11-1|TRBJ1-5|15|TRBD1|medium-sized
CASSPGTGSNQPQHF
TGTGCCAGCAGCCCCGGGACAGGTAGCAATCAGCCCCAGCATTTT
>TRBV6-2/TRBV6-3|TRBJ2-5|16|.|.
CASSRGGGMAGVAQYF
TGTGCCAGCAGTAGGGGCGGCGGGATGGCCGGGGTGGCCCAGTACTTC
>TRBV7-3|TRBJ2-1|14|.|large
CASSVQPSSNEQFF
TGTGCCAGCAGCGTTCAGCCTAGCAGCAATGAGCAGTTCTTC
>TRBV20-1|TRBJ1-5|13|.|.
CSAGVRSNQPQHF
TGCAGTGCGGGGGTCCGTAGCAATCAGCCCCAGCATTTT
>TRBV10-1|TRBJ2-1|19|.|few
CASSDMGGSGFGSYNEQFF
TGCGCCAGCAGTGATATGGGGGGATCAGGATTCGGCTCCTACAATGAGCAGTTCTTC